One T cell receptor beta chain is described in this entry. The antigen it recognizes is unknown. Base qualities were left out, and no much larger clone turns up one base away. TCRbeta CDR3 regions were amplified from genomic DNA by means of the immunoSEQ Assay, a bias-controlled multiplex PCR. In the authors' own workflow: Within the assay, amplification of reference gene primers was used to estimate how many nucleated cells each sample contained. To quantify the absolute abundance of each unique TCRbeta CDR3 rearrangement, sequence reads were collapsed and filtered. Productive Simpson clonality was computed per sample as the square root of Simpson's diversity index over productive rearrangements. Sourced from immuneACCESS, this table was stored by TCRdb with only in-frame sequences that have V and J called. A share of the clones is absent; for the studies checked, an unresolved V gene accounts for under half, and the remainder has no known explanation. Clone size and the V and J calls come from that table; the DNA yielded D and trimming. The sample table records 200,000 to 300,000 clones; 84% of these occur just once. Clones ranked in the top ten supply 2% to 2.5% of the sample.

A second Seattle source provided samples from volunteer blood donors who had recovered from COVID-19. The collaborating institutions used their own protocols to collect whole blood in K2EDTA tubes. Collaborator samples were shipped for TCRbeta analysis as frozen whole blood, isolated PBMCs, or DNA extracted from either sample type. The data were taken from a study of blood T cell repertoires in COVID-19 (TCRdb year 2020). Regarding the study in general: The collaborator samples originated in the United States, Italy and Spain and spanned the acute and convalescent phases of COVID-19. Nearly every sample came with metadata listing a de-identified subject ID, COVID-19 status, age in years and sex. Where available, HLA class I and class II types were taken from metadata supplied by the sample provider and were not determined by assay-based typing. Samples came from the ongoing ImmuneRACE study (first 160 participants) plus 1,254 subjects from 6 global collaborators. A freely available public database, intended as a resource for researchers studying the immune response to SARS-CoV-2, is where the repertoires were released. Subjects who had been exposed to COVID-19, were actively infected with it, or had recovered from it provided the deeply sampled blood TCRbeta repertoires that made up the dataset. The prospective study material was composed of cDNA or gDNA derived from T cells, B-cell-depleted T cells, or PBMCs.

What the research found in general, with its limitations: Clinical and demographic metadata were provided uncurated, with the amount varying by source and participant.

The germline V gene supplies CDR1 SNHLY and CDR2 FYNNEI. Inclusive of the bounding cysteine and phenylalanine, the CDR3 is 15 residues long. Only CDR3 DNA is held: 45 bases, read in frame from base 1. Ends trimmed: V by 3 bases, J by 4 bases; bases unmatched to a gene: 7. Sequencing used peripheral blood. The chain was built from TRBV2 and TRBJ2-3, with 7 bases aligning to TRBD1. This sequence originates from a man aged 35-49 years who had recovered from COVID-19. In nucleotide form, the sequence is TGTGCCAGCAGTGATCCCGACAGGGCCGCAGATACGCAGTATTTT. Its protein reads: CASSDPDRAADTQYF.